This passage covers 12 T cell receptor beta chains from one sample sequenced in a study of follicular helper T cells after annual influenza vaccination. As to time point: 2015-2016 season, 7 days after influenza vaccination. Method: immunoSEQ multiplex PCR; TCRdb's copy keeps in-frame clones and lacks some. The data show about 6,800 clones, with nearly 90% seen just once and 0.69% held by the top ten. The sample consisted of CXCR5+ CD38- circulating T follicular helper cells from blood, taken 7 days after influenza vaccination. Subset: circulating Tfh, non-naive CD4+CXCR5+PD-1+ (ICOS+CD38+ or ICOS-CD38-). All receptors come from an adult who received the influenza vaccine.

This clone was counted between two and nine times. The chain employs TRBV28 and TRBJ1-2; no clear D gene. This CDR3 has 12 residues. The V gene's germline CDR1 is MDHEN and CDR2 SYDVKM. V lost 2 bases and J 7 bases, leaving 8 bases between the germline ends. The CDR3 sequence: CASSLEHGGYTF. CDR3 in DNA: TGTGCCAGCAGTTTAGAACATGGTGGCTACACCTTC.

The chain recombines TRBV9 with TRBJ2-7; D is uncertain. This CDR3 region has 15 residues. The V gene lost 4 bases and the J gene lost 2 bases, with 16 bases spanning the gap. Germline V gene lookup returns CDR1 SGDLS and CDR2 YYNGEE. CDR3 residues: CASSLKRDTTYEQYF. CDR3 DNA sequence: TGTGCCAGCAGCCTCAAGCGCGACACGACCTACGAGCAGTACTTC.

The chain carries TRBV5-1 and TRBJ1-4; D remains ambiguous. Germline lookup yields CDR1 SGHRS and CDR2 YFSETQ. Trimming shortened V by 3 bases and J by 7 bases, and 10 bases separated the two germline ends. The CDR3 extends over 13 amino acids. This CDR3 is CASSSQVGEKLFF. The CDR3 nucleotides are TGCGCCAGCAGCTCCCAGGTTGGTGAAAAACTGTTTTTT. Full variable domain (outside the CDR3, taken from reference TRBV5-1 and TRBJ1-4): KAGVTQTPRYLIKTRGQQVTLSCSPISGHRSVSWYQQTPGQGLQFLFEYFSETQRNKGNFPGRFSGRQFSNSRSEMNVSTLELGDSALYLCASSSQVGEKLFFGSGTQLSVL.

This clone was observed a single time. This chain joins TRBV27 and TRBJ1-4; no reliable D call. V dropped 6 bases and J dropped 4 bases, with 15 bases sitting between them. CDR3 length equals 15 residues. Germline lookup yields CDR1 MNHEY and CDR2 SMNVEV (reference sequence). As DNA, the CDR3 is TGTGCCAGCAGATTTAGGACGGCGAATAATGAAAAACTGTTTTTT. This sequence encodes CASRFRTANNEKLFF.

This rearrangement joins TRBV2 to TRBJ2-5; D is ambiguous. The CDR3 extends over 13 amino acids. Trimming removed 6 bases at V and 2 bases at J, with 10 bases between. Germline lookup yields CDR1 SNHLY and CDR2 FYNNEI. The CDR3 nucleotides are TGTGCCAGCAGATTTCAGGAGCAAGAGACCCAGTACTTC. Its protein product is CASRFQEQETQYF.

This CDR3 is CASSPHIGGRGLQTGANVLTF. The CDR3 bases are TGTGCCAGCAGCCCCCATATCGGCGGGAGAGGCCTCCAAACTGGGGCCAACGTCCTGACTTTC. The chain joins TRBV7-8 to TRBJ2-6; TRBD2 matches at 7 bases. V trimming: 5 bases; J trimming: 2 bases; junction bases outside the gene matches: 21. The germline V gene encodes CDR1 SGHVS and CDR2 FQNEAQ. This CDR3 comprises 21 residues.

V gene TRBV30 combines with J gene TRBJ1-1, with D perhaps TRBD1 (5 bases). The V and J ends lost 2 bases and 4 bases respectively, with 17 bases between them. CDR1 is GTSNPN, CDR2 SVGIG, per germline (reference sequence). The CDR3 is 15 residues long. The chain's CDR3 is CAWSFRGGVPTEAFF. The CDR3 bases are TGTGCCTGGAGTTTCCGAGGAGGGGTACCCACTGAAGCTTTCTTT. The full variable domain, completed using reference TRBV30 and TRBJ1-1, is SQTIHQWPATLVQPVGSPLSLECTVEGTSNPNLYWYRQAAGRGLQLLFYSVGIGQISSEVPQNLSASRPQDRQFILSSKKLLLSDSGFYLCAWSFRGGVPTEAFFGQGTRLTVV.

The genes are TRBV29-1 and TRBJ2-1; 10 bases agree with TRBD2. After removal of 6 bases from V and 12 bases from J, the junction contained 8 bases not matched to a gene. This CDR3 comprises 12 residues. CDR1 SQVTM and CDR2 ANQGSEA come from the germline V gene. The CDR3 reads CSVMTSGYMQFF. The CDR3 DNA sequence: TGCAGCGTGATGACTAGCGGGTATATGCAGTTCTTC.

The CDR3 protein is CASSLRLDGYEQYF. The CDR3 nucleotides are TGTGCCAGCAGCCTGCGACTAGATGGTTACGAGCAGTACTTC. This rearrangement joins TRBV11-2 to TRBJ2-7; TRBD2 might be the D (6 bases). The CDR3 length is 14 residues. Germline CDR1 and CDR2: SGHAT and FQNNGV. With 5 bases removed from V and 4 bases from J, the gap between germline ends came to 15 bases.

The chain uses TRBV5-1 and TRBJ2-3; the D is unclear. The CDR3 consists of 14 residues. Trimming stripped 0 bases from V and 0 bases from J, with 5 bases between. The germline V gene encodes CDR1 SGHRS and CDR2 YFSETQ. In DNA form, the CDR3 reads TGCGCCAGCAGCTTGGACACCAGCACAGATACGCAGTATTTT. Translation gives CASSLDTSTDTQYF.

The gene calls are TRBV19 and TRBJ2-5; 7 bases fit TRBD1. CDR3 length equals 13 residues. With V trimmed by 10 bases and J by 4 bases, 9 bases remained unmatched. From germline, CDR1 is LNHDA and CDR2 SQIVND (reference sequence). The chain's CDR3 is CATSPDRLETQYF. In nucleotides, the CDR3 is TGTGCCACTTCTCCGGACAGGTTAGAGACCCAGTACTTC.

The chain links TRBV7-6 to TRBJ2-7; 8 bases agree with TRBD2. The CDR3 loop spans 14 amino acids. Germline V CDR1 and CDR2: SGHVS, FNYEAQ. J gave up 7 bases and V 2 bases, and 7 bases lay outside the gene matches. CDR3 sequence: CASSLLAGTREQYF. CDR3 DNA sequence: TGTGCCAGCAGCTTATTGGCAGGGACTAGGGAGCAGTACTTC.